The source of this TCR beta chain is a study of blood T cell repertoires in COVID-19. Study at large: In each case, the material was cDNA or gDNA derived from T cells, B-cell-depleted T cells, or PBMCs.

The table came from immunoSEQ multiplex PCR; TCRdb's copy has only in-frame clones and leaves some out. In the table there are about 310,000 clones, over 75% of which are singletons. Before being deemed recovered, Cohort 3 donors had two negative PCRs, clearance, or symptom resolution. Sample: PBMCs or T cells enriched from blood (not recorded which). The TCR comes from a man aged 30-40 years who had recovered from COVID-19.

This CDR3 reads CAISDPTSGGAIYTDTQYF. In DNA form, the CDR3 reads TGTGCCATCAGTGACCCGACTAGCGGGGGGGCCATTTATACAGATACGCAGTATTTT. The chain is built from TRBV10-3 and TRBJ2-3; 14 nucleotides agree with TRBD2. Germline values: CDR1 ENHRY, CDR2 SYGVKD. The CDR3 consists of 19 residues. The V gene end was trimmed by 3 bases and the J gene end by 3 bases; junction bases not matched to a gene: 11.